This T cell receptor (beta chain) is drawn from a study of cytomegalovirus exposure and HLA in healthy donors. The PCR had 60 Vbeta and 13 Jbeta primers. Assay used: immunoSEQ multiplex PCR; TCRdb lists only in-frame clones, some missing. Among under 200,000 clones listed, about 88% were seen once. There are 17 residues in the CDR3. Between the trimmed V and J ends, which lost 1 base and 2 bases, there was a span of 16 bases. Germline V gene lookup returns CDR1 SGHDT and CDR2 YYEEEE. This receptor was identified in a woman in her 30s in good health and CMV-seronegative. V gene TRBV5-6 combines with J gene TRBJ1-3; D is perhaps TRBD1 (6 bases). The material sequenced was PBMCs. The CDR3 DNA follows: TGTGCCAGCAGCTTGCCTGGGGACATTCAAACTGGAAACACCATATATTTT. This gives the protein CASSLPGDIQTGNTIYF.